The 4 T cell receptor beta chains in this list originate from one sample, sequenced in a study of CD8 T cells in ankylosing spondylitis. TCRdb reanalysed the 5' RACE reads using MiXCR and keeps one entry per CDR3 protein. The data show more than 150,000 distinct CDR3 sequences, with around a sixth seen just once and around 4.7% held by the top ten. The sequenced sample was blood, either unsorted or a sorted T cell fraction (not recorded which). Receptors were obtained from a male donor under 30 with ankylosing spondylitis or in good health (not recorded which).

There are many counts of this clonotype. This chain connects TRBV12-3 or TRBV12-4 to TRBJ2-5; D gene ambiguous. The CDR3 has 13 residues. With 6 bases removed from V and 4 bases from J, the gap between germline ends came to 12 bases. The chain's CDR3 is CASRATVPETQYF. The CDR3 DNA sequence: TGTGCCAGCAGAGCTACCGTTCCAGAGACCCAGTACTTC.

As concerns this clonotype: The junction and the germline gene differ at one end; a read error may be behind it. The DNA of the CDR3 is TGTGCCAGCAGCGTAGGGCCAGCGGGAGGGCCCTACAATGACCAGTTCTTC. It specifies CASSVGPAGGPYNDQFF. The V and J genes are TRBV9 and TRBJ2-1; 10 bases agree with TRBD2. Germline CDR1 reads SGDLS; CDR2 reads YYNGEE. The CDR3 covers 17 residues.

This clonotype was found many times. The chain couples TRBV20-1 to TRBJ2-7; weak D call: TRBD1 (6 bases). This CDR3 has 13 amino acids. Germline loops: CDR1 DFQATT, CDR2 SNEGSKA (reference sequence). Trimming left V 8 bases short and J 4 bases short, with 18 bases between. CDR3 nucleotide sequence: TGCAGTCCTAAATGGGACATTGGATACGAGCAGTACTTC. This encodes CSPKWDIGYEQYF.

This clonotype has at least ten counts. This chain uses TRBV7-9 with TRBJ2-1; 14 bases match TRBD2. Germline CDR1 SEHNR, CDR2 FQNEAQ (reference sequence). V shed 1 base, J shed 5 bases, and the junction held 13 bases outside the gene matches. CDR3 length: 20 residues. DNA for the CDR3: TGTGCCAGCAGCTTAGGCGGACTAGCGGGAGGACTGATCGGTCACAATGAGCAGTTCTTC. Encoded protein: CASSLGGLAGGLIGHNEQFF.